These 29 T cell receptor beta chains originate from one sample sequenced in a study of T cell responses to AZD1222 COVID-19 vaccine. The repertoire was sequenced with immunoSEQ multiplex PCR; TCRdb's copy has only in-frame clones and lacks some. The repertoire includes around 100,000 clones, over 90% of them detected once, and around 1.7% sits in the top ten. Sequenced material: peripheral blood, taken on day 0 of AZD1222 vaccination. These receptors all stem from an adult in good health.

This chain's CDR3 is CASSQEDRINEQFF. The CDR3 bases are TGTGCCAGCAGCCAAGAGGATAGAATCAATGAGCAGTTCTTC. V is TRBV3-1 (or the pseudogene TRBV3-2) and J is TRBJ2-1; the D is unclear. V lost 0 bases, J lost 6 bases, and 9 bases lay in between. CDR3 size: 14 residues. The germline V gene encodes CDR1 LGHDT and CDR2 YNNKEL (reference sequence).

The chain uses TRBV15 and TRBJ1-4, with D unresolved. Germline V gene data show CDR1 as LNHNV and CDR2 as YYDKDF (reference sequence). The CDR3 has 14 residues. V lost 5 bases to trimming and J lost 7 bases, with 14 bases between them. The DNA of the CDR3 is TGTGCCACCAGCGAGACACTAACCAGTGAAAAACTGTTTTTT. It specifies CATSETLTSEKLFF.

This chain connects TRBV7-2 to TRBJ2-1; D may match TRBD1 or TRBD2 (5 bases each). V dropped 1 base and J dropped 0 bases, with 7 bases sitting between them. CDR1 is SGHTA, CDR2 FQGNSA, per germline. CDR3 length: 15 amino acids. DNA of the CDR3: TGTGCCAGCAGCTTAGAGGGGAGCTCCTACAATGAGCAGTTCTTC. Translating it yields CASSLEGSSYNEQFF. The variable domain in full, with the rest retrieved from reference TRBV7-2 and TRBJ2-1, is GAGVSQSPSNKVTEKGKDVELRCDPISGHTALYWYRQSLGQGLEFLIYFQGNSAPDKSGLPSDRFSAERTGGSVSTLTIQRTQQEDSAVYLCASSLEGSSYNEQFFGPGTRLTVL.

V is TRBV27 and J is TRBJ2-2; perhaps TRBD2 as D (5 bases). Trimming took 4 bases from V and 7 from J, leaving 10 bases between them. The CDR3 totals 13 residues. Germline CDR1 MNHEY, CDR2 SMNVEV (reference sequence). CDR3 in amino acids: CASSYKEGGELFF. The CDR3 coding sequence is TGTGCCAGCAGTTATAAAGAGGGCGGGGAGCTGTTTTTT.

V usage is TRBV7-9 and J usage is TRBJ2-5; D is possibly TRBD1 (5 bases). The V and J ends lost 1 base and 2 bases respectively, with 8 bases between them. The CDR3 has 14 amino acids. Germline CDR1 SEHNR, CDR2 FQNEAQ (reference sequence). CDR3 amino acids: CASSLGAGQETQYF. CDR3 DNA sequence: TGTGCCAGCAGCTTAGGGGCAGGGCAAGAGACCCAGTACTTC.

This clone was detected once. The sample contains more than one DNA sequence encoding this CDR3. The CDR3 protein is CASSPRDRLNQPQHF. The CDR3 nucleotides read TGTGCCAGCAGTCCCAGGGACAGGTTGAATCAGCCCCAGCATTTT. The rearrangement uses TRBV6-5 and TRBJ1-5, with 8 bases matching TRBD1. Germline V gives CDR1 MNHEY, CDR2 SVGAGI. CDR3 length: 15 residues. Trimming cost V 5 bases and J 4 bases; bases outside gene matches: 7.

The rearrangement links TRBV6-1 to TRBJ2-7; D gene uncertain. Deletions cut 2 bases from V and 4 bases from J, with 18 bases between. This CDR3 has 16 residues. The V gene's germline CDR1 is MNHNS and CDR2 SASEGT. The DNA for the CDR3 is TGTGCCAGCAGTGAATCGAGCTGGGGTGCCCATTACGAGCAGTACTTC. It specifies CASSESSWGAHYEQYF.

This chain uses TRBV7-3 with TRBJ1-2; D unclear. CDR1 SGHTA and CDR2 FQGTGA come from the germline V gene. This CDR3 region has 15 residues. Trimming took off 5 bases at V and 2 bases at J, with 15 bases between the two ends. The CDR3 bases are TGTGCCAGCAGCCCGGTGGAAACGGGGAACTATGGCTACACCTTC. Amino acids: CASSPVETGNYGYTF.

V gene TRBV9 combines with J gene TRBJ1-4; the D gene is possibly TRBD1 (6 bases). This CDR3 comprises 15 residues. Trimming removed 4 bases from V and 6 bases from J, with 16 bases in between. Germline V gives CDR1 SGDLS, CDR2 YYNGEE. CDR3 amino acids: CASSIRTDGYEKLFF. The CDR3 nucleotides are TGTGCCAGCAGCATCCGGACAGACGGGTATGAAAAACTGTTTTTT.

The chain links TRBV11-2 to TRBJ1-2; D is perhaps TRBD1 (6 bases). The V end lost 5 bases, the J end lost 4 bases, and 11 bases lay between the germline ends. Germline V gives CDR1 SGHAT, CDR2 FQNNGV. The CDR3 loop spans 13 amino acids. Written as DNA, the CDR3 is TGTGCCAGCAGCCGGGGGGCCGGCTATGGCTACACCTTC. Translation gives CASSRGAGYGYTF.

V is TRBV5-1 and J is TRBJ1-3; D gene uncertain. The germline CDR1 and CDR2 sequences are SGHRS and YFSETQ. V dropped 0 bases and J dropped 4 bases, with 5 bases sitting between them. This CDR3 has 13 amino acids. The CDR3 DNA follows: TGCGCCAGCAGCTTGGCCGAGGGAAACACCATATATTTT. It yields the protein CASSLAEGNTIYF.

The CDR3 DNA follows: TGCGCCAGCAGCTTAATCGGGGCCTACGAGCAGTACTTC. This gives the protein CASSLIGAYEQYF. The chain uses TRBV5-1 and TRBJ2-7; D may be TRBD2 (5 bases). This CDR3 spans 13 amino acids. With 2 bases removed from V and 2 bases from J, the gap between germline ends came to 8 bases. In germline, CDR1 is SGHRS, CDR2 YFSETQ.

The chain's CDR3 is CASRAQGDTEAFF. CDR3 bases: TGTGCCAGCAGAGCACAGGGAGACACTGAAGCTTTCTTT. This sequence joins TRBV11-3 and TRBJ1-1; D possibly corresponds to TRBD1 (6 bases). Trimming pared 6 bases from V and 3 bases from J, leaving 11 bases between. Germline V gene data show CDR1 as SGHNT and CDR2 as YENEEA. The CDR3 consists of 13 residues.

This sequence joins TRBV12-3 or TRBV12-4 and TRBJ2-3, with D unclear. This CDR3 is built from 13 residues. V dropped 2 bases and J dropped 4 bases, with 7 bases sitting between them. CDR3 in amino acids: CASSLRRPDTQYF. Here the CDR3 DNA reads TGTGCCAGCAGTTTACGCAGGCCAGATACGCAGTATTTT.

The chain has TRBV29-1 and TRBJ2-3, with TRBD2 matching 9 bases. Germline V gene lookup returns CDR1 SQVTM and CDR2 ANQGSEA. This CDR3 spans 15 amino acids. The junction had 7 bases not matched to a gene; V was cut back by 0 bases and J by 6 bases. The CDR3 nucleotides read TGCAGCGTTGAAGAATGGGGCGGGAGGGAGGATACGCAGTATTTT. Its translation is CSVEEWGGREDTQYF.

The chain couples TRBV28 to TRBJ1-5; weak D call: TRBD1 (6 bases). V was clipped by 8 bases and J by 4 bases, with 12 bases between them. Germline-derived CDR1 and CDR2 are MDHEN and SYDVKM. This CDR3 contains 13 residues. The CDR3: CASVEDSNQPQHF. CDR3 bases: TGTGCCAGCGTCGAGGACAGTAATCAGCCCCAGCATTTT.

The chain recombines TRBV6-1 with TRBJ2-7; 7 bases are a match to TRBD1. CDR1 and CDR2 (germline): MNHNS, SASEGT. The V segment lost 1 base and the J segment 1 base; nucleotides outside the gene matches: 4. The CDR3 is 15 amino acids. CDR3 sequence: CASSEGWDSSYEQYF. The CDR3 region has the DNA TGTGCCAGCAGTGAAGGGTGGGACAGTTCCTACGAGCAGTACTTC.

The chain combines TRBV2 with TRBJ1-1, with D possibly matching TRBD1 (5 bases). V was shortened by 3 bases and J by 5 bases, with 7 bases between the two germline ends. CDR1 is SNHLY and CDR2 is FYNNEI in the germline V gene. The CDR3 loop spans 12 amino acids. DNA of the CDR3: TGTGCCAGCAGTGACAGGGCGACTGAAGCTTTCTTT. Protein: CASSDRATEAFF.

Here the CDR3 DNA reads TGCAGCGTTGTAGCAACCGGACAGGGTTCCTCCGAAAAACTGTTTTTT. Translated, it gives CSVVATGQGSSEKLFF. The chain combines TRBV29-1 with TRBJ1-4; TRBD1 matches at 8 bases. Germline trimming cut 4 bases from V and 8 bases from J; bases unmatched to any gene: 15. CDR1 is SQVTM, CDR2 ANQGSEA, per germline. The CDR3 totals 16 residues.

The rearrangement joins TRBV27 to TRBJ1-5; no clear D. The germline V and J ends were trimmed by 2 bases and 0 bases, with 11 bases remaining between them. The germline gives CDR1 MNHEY, CDR2 SMNVEV (reference sequence). The CDR3 is made up of 16 amino acids. Here the CDR3 DNA reads TGTGCCAGCAGTTTAAGAGGGAATGGTAGCAATCAGCCCCAGCATTTT. It is translated as CASSLRGNGSNQPQHF.

This CDR3 is CASSENVAGTGNTIYF. The DNA for the CDR3 is TGTGCCAGCAGTGAAAACGTGGCAGGGACGGGAAACACCATATATTTT. The chain uses TRBV6-1 and TRBJ1-3; a possible D gene is TRBD1 (5 bases). This CDR3 contains 16 residues. CDR1 is MNHNS, CDR2 SASEGT, per germline. Trimming took 2 bases from V and 4 from J, leaving 15 bases between them.

The V call is TRBV3-1 (or the pseudogene TRBV3-2), the J call TRBJ2-3; unclear D gene. Trimming pared 5 bases from V and 2 bases from J, leaving 2 bases between. CDR1 is LGHDT and CDR2 is YNNKEL in the germline V gene (reference sequence). The length of the CDR3 is 11 residues. The CDR3 reads CASSITDTQYF. CDR3 DNA sequence: TGTGCCAGCAGCATCACAGATACGCAGTATTTT.

V gene TRBV13 combines with J gene TRBJ1-2; no clear D gene. CDR3 length: 13 amino acids. Germline V lookup: CDR1 PRHDT, CDR2 FYEKMQ (reference sequence). Trimming stripped 5 bases from V and 5 bases from J, with 12 bases between. The CDR3 here is CASSPGRAYGYTF. The CDR3 DNA reads TGTGCCAGCAGCCCCGGACGGGCTTATGGCTACACCTTC.

This clone has a single count. This chain uses TRBV9 with TRBJ2-1; perhaps TRBD2 as D (5 bases). V was clipped by 0 bases and J by 7 bases, with 17 bases between them. Germline lookup yields CDR1 SGDLS and CDR2 YYNGEE. This CDR3 comprises 16 residues. CDR3 protein: CASSVDSAGHQNEQFF. For the CDR3, the DNA is TGTGCCAGCAGCGTAGATAGCGCGGGCCATCAGAATGAGCAGTTCTTC.

The chain couples TRBV30 to TRBJ2-3; 8 bases align to TRBD2. The germline V gene has CDR1 GTSNPN and CDR2 SVGIG (reference sequence). The CDR3 consists of 15 residues. The J segment lost 4 bases and the V segment lost 8 bases, leaving 14 bases of the junction unmatched. CDR3 loop: CATDLRLAGADTQYF. The CDR3 nucleotides read TGTGCCACCGACCTGCGGCTAGCGGGTGCAGATACGCAGTATTTT.

This chain links TRBV6-1 with TRBJ2-5, with 8 positions matching TRBD1. J lost 5 bases, V lost 2 bases, and 10 bases had no gene match. The CDR3 is 16 residues long. Germline loops: CDR1 MNHNS, CDR2 SASEGT. The CDR3 DNA reads TGTGCCAGCAGTGAAAGGACAGGGATATTTGCGGAGACCCAGTACTTC. As protein: CASSERTGIFAETQYF.

The rearrangement links TRBV9 to TRBJ2-7; a possible D gene is TRBD1 (6 bases). Germline V gives CDR1 SGDLS, CDR2 YYNGEE. Trimming pared 4 bases from V and 6 bases from J, leaving 14 bases between. The CDR3 length is 13 residues. The CDR3, as DNA: TGTGCCAGCAGCTGGACAGATTCTAGCGAGCAGTACTTC. Translation gives CASSWTDSSEQYF.

This clone was recorded a few times. V is TRBV12-5 and J is TRBJ2-1; TRBD2 is a possible D gene (5 bases). CDR1 is LGHNT, CDR2 FRNRAP, per germline. The CDR3 runs to 14 residues. Trimming took off 1 base at V and 5 bases at J, with 9 bases between the two ends. The CDR3, as DNA: TGTGCTAGTGGTTTGGGACTAAGGGACAATGAGCAGTTCTTC. Encoded protein: CASGLGLRDNEQFF.

This chain connects TRBV2 to TRBJ1-5, with 10 bases matching TRBD1. Trimming at V came to 8 bases and at J to 4 bases, leaving 5 bases not matched to a gene. In germline, CDR1 is SNHLY, CDR2 FYNNEI. The CDR3 is 14 amino acids. The CDR3 protein is CASARDRGNQPQHF. The CDR3 coding sequence is TGTGCCAGCGCTAGGGACAGGGGAAATCAGCCCCAGCATTTT.